The present T cell receptor (beta chain) was sequenced within a study of blood T cell repertoires in COVID-19. In the study overall: COVID-19 samples collected from the United States, Italy and Spain covered acute and convalescent phases.

Methods used by the authors: Reference gene primer amplification gave nucleated cell count estimates. Assay used: immunoSEQ multiplex PCR; TCRdb lists only in-frame clones, some missing. That table furnishes V, J and clone size, whereas the DNA furnished D and trimming. The sample shows under 250,000 clones, approximately 80% of them seen only once. The specimen was peripheral blood. This sequence was found in a human donor in a cohort sampled during active COVID-19.

The CDR3: CASRIEVDGELFF. In nucleotides, the CDR3 is TGCGCCAGCAGAATCGAGGTGGACGGGGAGCTGTTTTTT. V is TRBV5-1 and J is TRBJ2-2; D unresolved. CDR1 is SGHRS and CDR2 is YFSETQ in the germline V gene. The length of the CDR3 is 13 residues. V shed 5 bases and J shed 7 bases, with 12 bases lying between them. Drawing the rest from reference TRBV5-1 and TRBJ2-2, the complete variable domain is KAGVTQTPRYLIKTRGQQVTLSCSPISGHRSVSWYQQTPGQGLQFLFEYFSETQRNKGNFPGRFSGRQFSNSRSEMNVSTLELGDSALYLCASRIEVDGELFFGEGSRLTVL.